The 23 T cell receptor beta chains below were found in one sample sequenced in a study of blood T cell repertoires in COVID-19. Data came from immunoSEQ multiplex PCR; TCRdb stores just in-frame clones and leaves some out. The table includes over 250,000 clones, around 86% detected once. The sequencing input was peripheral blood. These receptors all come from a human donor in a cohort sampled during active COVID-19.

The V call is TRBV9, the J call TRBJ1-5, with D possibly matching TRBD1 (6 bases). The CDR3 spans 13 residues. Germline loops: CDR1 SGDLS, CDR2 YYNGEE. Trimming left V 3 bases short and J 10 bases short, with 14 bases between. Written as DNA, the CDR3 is TGTGCCAGCAGCGGTGGTACAGGGAACCCCCAGCATTTT. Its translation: CASSGGTGNPQHF.

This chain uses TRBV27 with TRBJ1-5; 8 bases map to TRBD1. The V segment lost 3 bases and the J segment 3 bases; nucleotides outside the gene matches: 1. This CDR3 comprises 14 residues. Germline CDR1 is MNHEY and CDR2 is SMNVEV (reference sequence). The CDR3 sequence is CASSFRGLNQPQHF. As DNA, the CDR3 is TGTGCCAGCAGTTTCAGGGGGCTCAATCAGCCCCAGCATTTT.

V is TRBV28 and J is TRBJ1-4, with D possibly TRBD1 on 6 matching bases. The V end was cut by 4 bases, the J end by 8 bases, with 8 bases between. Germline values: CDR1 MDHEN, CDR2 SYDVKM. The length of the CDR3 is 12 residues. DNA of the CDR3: TGTGCCAGCAGTTCCGGACAGGAAAAACTGTTTTTT. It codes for CASSSGQEKLFF.

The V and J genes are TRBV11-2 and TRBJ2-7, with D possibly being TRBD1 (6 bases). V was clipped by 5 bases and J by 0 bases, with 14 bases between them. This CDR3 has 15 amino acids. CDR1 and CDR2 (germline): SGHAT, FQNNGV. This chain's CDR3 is CASSRRGQSSYEQYF. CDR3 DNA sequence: TGTGCCAGCAGCCGCCGGGGACAAAGCTCCTACGAGCAGTACTTC.

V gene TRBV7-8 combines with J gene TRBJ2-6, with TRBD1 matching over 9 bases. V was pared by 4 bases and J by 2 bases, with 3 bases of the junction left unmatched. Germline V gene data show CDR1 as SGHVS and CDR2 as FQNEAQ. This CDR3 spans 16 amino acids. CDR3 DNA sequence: TGTGCCAGCAGCTCTACAGGGGGCGCTGGGGCCAACGTCCTGACTTTC. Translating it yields CASSSTGGAGANVLTF. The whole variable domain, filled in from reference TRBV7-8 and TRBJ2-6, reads GAGVSQSPRYKVAKRGQDVALRCDPISGHVSLFWYQQALGQGPEFLTYFQNEAQLDKSGLPSDRFFAERPEGSVSTLKIQRTQQEDSAVYLCASSSTGGAGANVLTFGAGSRLTVL.

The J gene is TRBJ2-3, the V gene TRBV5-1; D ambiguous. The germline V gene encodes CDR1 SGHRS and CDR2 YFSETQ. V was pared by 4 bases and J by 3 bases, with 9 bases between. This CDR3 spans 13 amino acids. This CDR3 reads CASSLVGTDTQYF. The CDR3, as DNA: TGCGCCAGCAGCCTAGTAGGAACAGATACGCAGTATTTT.

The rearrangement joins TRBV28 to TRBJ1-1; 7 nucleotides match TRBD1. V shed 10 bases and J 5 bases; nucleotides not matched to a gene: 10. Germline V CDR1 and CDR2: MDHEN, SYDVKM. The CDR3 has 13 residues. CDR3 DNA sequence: TGTGCCATTTCGGGGACAGTGGGGACTGAAGCTTTCTTT. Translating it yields CAISGTVGTEAFF.

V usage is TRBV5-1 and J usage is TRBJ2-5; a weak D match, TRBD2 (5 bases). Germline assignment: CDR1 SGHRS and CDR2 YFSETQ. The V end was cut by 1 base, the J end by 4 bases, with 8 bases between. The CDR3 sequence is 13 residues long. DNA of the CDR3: TGCGCCAGCAGCTTGAACGCGGGAGAGACCCAGTACTTC. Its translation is CASSLNAGETQYF.

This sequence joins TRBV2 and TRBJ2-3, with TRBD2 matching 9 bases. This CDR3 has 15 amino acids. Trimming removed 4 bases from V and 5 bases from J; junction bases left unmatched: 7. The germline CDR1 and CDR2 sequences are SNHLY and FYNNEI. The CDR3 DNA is TGTGCCAGCAGTGTCGGTAGCGGGAGAGGAGATACGCAGTATTTT. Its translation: CASSVGSGRGDTQYF.

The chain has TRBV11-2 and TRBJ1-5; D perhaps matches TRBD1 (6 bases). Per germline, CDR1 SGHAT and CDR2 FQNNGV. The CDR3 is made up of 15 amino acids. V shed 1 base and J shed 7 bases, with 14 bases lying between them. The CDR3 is CASSLGTGPQQPQHF. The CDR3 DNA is TGTGCCAGCAGCTTAGGAACAGGGCCGCAGCAGCCCCAGCATTTT.

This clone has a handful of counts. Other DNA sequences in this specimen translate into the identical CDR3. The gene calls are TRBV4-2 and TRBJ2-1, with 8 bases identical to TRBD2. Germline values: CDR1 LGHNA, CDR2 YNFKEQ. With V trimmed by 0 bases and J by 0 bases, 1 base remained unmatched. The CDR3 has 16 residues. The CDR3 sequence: CASSQDLAGSYNEQFF. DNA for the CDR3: TGTGCCAGCAGCCAAGATCTAGCGGGCTCCTACAATGAGCAGTTCTTC.

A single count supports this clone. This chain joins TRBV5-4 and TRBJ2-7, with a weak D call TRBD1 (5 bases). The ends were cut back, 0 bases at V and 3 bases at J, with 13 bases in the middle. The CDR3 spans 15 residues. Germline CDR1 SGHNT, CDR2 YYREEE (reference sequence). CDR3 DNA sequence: TGTGCCAGCAGCTTGGGGCAGGGTACCCACTACGAGCAGTACTTC. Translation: CASSLGQGTHYEQYF.

The CDR3 region has the DNA TGTGCCAGTAGACCCCGGGACAGGGGGCGAATTCAGCCCCAGCATTTT. Translated: CASRPRDRGRIQPQHF. The chain links TRBV19 to TRBJ1-5; 12 bases line up with TRBD1. Germline V gene lookup returns CDR1 LNHDA and CDR2 SQIVND (reference sequence). After removal of 6 bases from V and 6 bases from J, the junction contained 9 bases not matched to a gene. The CDR3 length is 16 residues.

The CDR3 here is CASSEAGIGGELFF. The DNA for the CDR3 is TGTGCCAGCAGTGAGGCAGGGATAGGCGGGGAGCTGTTTTTT. The rearrangement links TRBV6-1 to TRBJ2-2; a possible D gene is TRBD1 (5 bases). V shed 3 bases and J shed 7 bases, with 12 bases lying between them. This CDR3 comprises 14 residues. Looked up from germline, CDR1 is MNHNS and CDR2 is SASEGT.

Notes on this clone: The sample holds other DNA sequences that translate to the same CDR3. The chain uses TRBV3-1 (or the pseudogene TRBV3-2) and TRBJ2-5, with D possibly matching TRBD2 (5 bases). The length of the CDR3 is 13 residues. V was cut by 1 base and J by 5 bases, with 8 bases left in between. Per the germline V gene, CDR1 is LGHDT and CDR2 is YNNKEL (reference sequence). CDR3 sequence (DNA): TGTGCCAGCAGCCAAGTCCGAGGGGAGACCCAGTACTTC. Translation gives CASSQVRGETQYF.

CDR3 loop: CASSLVGAADTQYF. The CDR3 nucleotides are TGTGCCAGCAGCTTAGTTGGAGCCGCGGATACGCAGTATTTT. V is TRBV11-3 and J is TRBJ2-3; D unclear. CDR1 and CDR2 from the germline V gene are SGHNT and YENEEA. Trimming shortened V by 1 base and J by 6 bases, and 11 bases separated the two germline ends. The CDR3 is made up of 14 amino acids.

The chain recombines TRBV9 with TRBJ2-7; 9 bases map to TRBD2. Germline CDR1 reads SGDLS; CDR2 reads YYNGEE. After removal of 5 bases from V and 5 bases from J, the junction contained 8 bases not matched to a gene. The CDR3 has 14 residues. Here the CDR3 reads CASSRLTSGHEQYF. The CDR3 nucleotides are TGTGCCAGCAGTCGTTTGACTAGCGGCCACGAGCAGTACTTC.

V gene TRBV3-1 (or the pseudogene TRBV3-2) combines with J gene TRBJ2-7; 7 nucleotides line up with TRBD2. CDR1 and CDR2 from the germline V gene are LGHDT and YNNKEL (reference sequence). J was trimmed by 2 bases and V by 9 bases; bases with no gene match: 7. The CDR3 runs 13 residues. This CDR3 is CASSSGSPYEQYF. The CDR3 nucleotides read TGTGCCAGTAGTAGCGGGTCCCCCTACGAGCAGTACTTC.

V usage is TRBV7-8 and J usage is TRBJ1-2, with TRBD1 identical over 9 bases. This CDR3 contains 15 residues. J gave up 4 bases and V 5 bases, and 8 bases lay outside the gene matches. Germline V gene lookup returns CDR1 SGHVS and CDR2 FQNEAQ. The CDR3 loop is CASSPDTGGAYGYTF. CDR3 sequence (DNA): TGTGCCAGCAGCCCGGATACAGGGGGCGCCTATGGCTACACCTTC.

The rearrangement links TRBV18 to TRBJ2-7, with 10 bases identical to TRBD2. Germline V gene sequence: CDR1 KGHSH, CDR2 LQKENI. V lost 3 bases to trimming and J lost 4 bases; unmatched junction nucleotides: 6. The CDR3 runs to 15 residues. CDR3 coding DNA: TGTGCCAGCTCACCGGCTCTAGCGGGAGTGTACGAGCAGTACTTC. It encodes CASSPALAGVYEQYF.

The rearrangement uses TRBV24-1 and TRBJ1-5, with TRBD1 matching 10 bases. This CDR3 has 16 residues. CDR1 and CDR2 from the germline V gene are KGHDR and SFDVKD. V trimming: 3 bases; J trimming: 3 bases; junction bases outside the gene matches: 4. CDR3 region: CATSDGDRGNNQPQHF. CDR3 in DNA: TGTGCCACCAGTGATGGGGACAGGGGAAACAATCAGCCCCAGCATTTT.

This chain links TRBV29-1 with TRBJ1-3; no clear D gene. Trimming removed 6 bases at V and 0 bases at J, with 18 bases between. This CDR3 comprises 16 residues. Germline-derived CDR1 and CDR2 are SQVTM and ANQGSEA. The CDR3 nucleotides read TGCAGCGTAGTCGATCGTGGAGATGCCTCTGGAAACACCATATATTTT. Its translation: CSVVDRGDASGNTIYF.

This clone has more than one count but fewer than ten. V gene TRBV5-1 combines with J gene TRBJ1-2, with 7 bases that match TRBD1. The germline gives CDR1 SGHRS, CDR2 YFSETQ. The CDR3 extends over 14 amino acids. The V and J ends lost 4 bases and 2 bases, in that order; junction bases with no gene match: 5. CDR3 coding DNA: TGCGCCAGCAGCCCGTTACAGGGGAACTATGGCTACACCTTC. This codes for CASSPLQGNYGYTF. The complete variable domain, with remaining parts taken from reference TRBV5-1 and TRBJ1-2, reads KAGVTQTPRYLIKTRGQQVTLSCSPISGHRSVSWYQQTPGQGLQFLFEYFSETQRNKGNFPGRFSGRQFSNSRSEMNVSTLELGDSALYLCASSPLQGNYGYTFGSGTRLTVV.